This T cell receptor (beta chain) was profiled in a study of regulatory T cells in long-lasting Graves disease. Construction of TCR beta libraries relied on iRepertoire HTBI primers and on Arm-PCR targeting CDR3 regions. TCRdb used MiXCR to reprocess the multiplex PCR reads, holding one entry per CDR3 protein. The data contain hundreds of thousands of distinct CDR3 sequences, 16% of them singletons. Germline loops: CDR1 SGHNT, CDR2 YYREEE (reference sequence). V was clipped by 6 bases and J by 7 bases; unmatched bases: 6. There are 13 residues in the CDR3. Specified time point: newly diagnosed GD, antithyroid drugs for less than 3 months. PBMC RNA served as the TCR library source. As collected, the peripheral blood samples measured approximately 10 milliliters each and went into EDTA tubes. This clonotype was seen many times. The antigen remains unidentified. The study, taken as a whole, reports: Persistent cases favored TRBV28, TRBJ1-2 and TRBJ2-5.

These data were also filed under a second study, of T cells in Graves' hyperthyroidism and ophthalmopathy. As that study records: Expanded thyroid clonotypes (above 0.001) were mostly also found in blood.

This TCR was recovered from a woman aged 25 to 39 with Graves disease. Source: peripheral blood mononuclear cells (PBMCs), taken at new diagnosis, from a patient treated with antithyroid drugs. The rearrangement joins TRBV5-4 to TRBJ2-1; the match to TRBD1 covers 8 bases. The CDR3 here is CASILTGGNEQFF. DNA for the CDR3: TGTGCCAGCATCCTTACAGGGGGAAATGAGCAGTTCTTC.